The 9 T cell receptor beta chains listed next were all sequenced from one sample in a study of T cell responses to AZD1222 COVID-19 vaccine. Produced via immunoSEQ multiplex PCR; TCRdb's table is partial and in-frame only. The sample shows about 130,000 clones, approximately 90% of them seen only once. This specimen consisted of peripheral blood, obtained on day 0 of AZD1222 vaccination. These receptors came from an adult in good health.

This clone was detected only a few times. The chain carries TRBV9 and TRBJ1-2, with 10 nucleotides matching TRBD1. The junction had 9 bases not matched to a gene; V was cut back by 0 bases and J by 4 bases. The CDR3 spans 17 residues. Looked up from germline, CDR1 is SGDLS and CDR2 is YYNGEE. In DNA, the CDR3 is TGTGCCAGCAGCGTAGCCCCTAAGACAGGGGGCTTCTATGGCTACACCTTC. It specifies CASSVAPKTGGFYGYTF. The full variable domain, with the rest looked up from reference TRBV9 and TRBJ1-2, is DSGVTQTPKHLITATGQRVTLRCSPRSGDLSVYWYQQSLDQGLQFLIQYYNGEERAKGNILERFSAQQFPDLHSELNLSSLELGDSALYFCASSVAPKTGGFYGYTFGSGTRLTVV.

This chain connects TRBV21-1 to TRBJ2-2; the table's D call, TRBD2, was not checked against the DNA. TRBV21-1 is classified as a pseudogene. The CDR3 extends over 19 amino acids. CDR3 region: CASSKAPPARWEVGGELFF. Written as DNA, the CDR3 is TGTGCCAGCAGCAAAGCCCCCCCGGCACGATGGGAGGTTGGCGGGGAGCTGTTTTTT.

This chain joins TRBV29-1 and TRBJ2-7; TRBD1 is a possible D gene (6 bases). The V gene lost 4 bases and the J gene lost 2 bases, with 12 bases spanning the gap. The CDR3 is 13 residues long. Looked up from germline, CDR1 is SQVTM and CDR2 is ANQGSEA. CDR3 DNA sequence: TGCAGCGTTGCCTCCGGACAGACCTACGAGCAGTACTTC. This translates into CSVASGQTYEQYF.

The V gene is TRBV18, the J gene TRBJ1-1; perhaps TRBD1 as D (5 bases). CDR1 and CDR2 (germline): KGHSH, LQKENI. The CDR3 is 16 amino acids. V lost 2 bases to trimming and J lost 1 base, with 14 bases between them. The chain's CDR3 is CASSPDRTGQNTEAFF. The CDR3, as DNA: TGTGCCAGCTCACCAGATCGTACAGGACAGAACACTGAAGCTTTCTTT. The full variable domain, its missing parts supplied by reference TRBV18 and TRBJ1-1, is NAGVMQNPRHLVRRRGQEARLRCSPMKGHSHVYWYRQLPEEGLKFMVYLQKENIIDESGMPKERFSAEFPKEGPSILRIQQVVRGDSAAYFCASSPDRTGQNTEAFFGQGTRLTVV.

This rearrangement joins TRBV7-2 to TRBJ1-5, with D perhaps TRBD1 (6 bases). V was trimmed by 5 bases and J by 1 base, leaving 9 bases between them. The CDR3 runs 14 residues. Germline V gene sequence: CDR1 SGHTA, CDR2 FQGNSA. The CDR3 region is CASSHGQSNQPQHF. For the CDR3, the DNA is TGTGCCAGCAGCCATGGACAGAGCAATCAGCCCCAGCATTTT.

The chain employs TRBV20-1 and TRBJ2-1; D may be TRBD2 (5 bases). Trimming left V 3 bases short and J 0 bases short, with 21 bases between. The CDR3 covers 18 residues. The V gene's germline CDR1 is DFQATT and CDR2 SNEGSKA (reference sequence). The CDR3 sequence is CSASSRGGGLRSYNEQFF. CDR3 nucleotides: TGCAGTGCTAGTTCCCGCGGAGGCGGGCTACGCTCCTACAATGAGCAGTTCTTC.

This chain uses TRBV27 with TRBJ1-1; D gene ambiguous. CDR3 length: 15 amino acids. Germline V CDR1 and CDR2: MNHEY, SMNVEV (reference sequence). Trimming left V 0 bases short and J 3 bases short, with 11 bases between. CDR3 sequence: CASSLSFTTHTEAFF. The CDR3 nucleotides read TGTGCCAGCAGTTTATCTTTTACGACGCACACTGAAGCTTTCTTT.

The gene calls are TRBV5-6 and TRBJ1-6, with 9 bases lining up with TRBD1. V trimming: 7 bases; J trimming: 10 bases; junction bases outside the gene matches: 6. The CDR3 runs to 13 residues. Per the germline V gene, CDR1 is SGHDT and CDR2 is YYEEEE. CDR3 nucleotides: TGTGCCAGCCTGGGACAGGGAAGATCACCCCTCCACTTT. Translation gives CASLGQGRSPLHF.

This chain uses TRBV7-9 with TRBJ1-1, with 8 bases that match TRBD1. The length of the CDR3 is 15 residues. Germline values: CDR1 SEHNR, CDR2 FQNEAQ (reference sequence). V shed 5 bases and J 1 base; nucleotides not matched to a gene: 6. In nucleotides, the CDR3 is TGTGCCAGCAGCGTAGGACAGGGAACGAACACTGAAGCTTTCTTT. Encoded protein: CASSVGQGTNTEAFF.